This TCR beta chain was recovered during a study of T cells after posttransplantation cyclophosphamide. Measured with immunoSEQ multiplex PCR; TCRdb has only the in-frame clones, and not every one. The sample gives about 14,000 clones, none seen only once, and the top ten clones hold 20% to 25%. In its sample, this clone was seen many times. Its antigen is not identified. Regarding the study as a whole: Donor CD8+ memory clones often dominated recipient blood repertoires at later times. Tissue-infiltrating T cells from skin or gut overlapped little with blood T cells. TRB clonality was highly associated with recipient CMV seropositivity and reactivation.

A marrow graft followed busulfan-fludarabine conditioning, with cyclophosphamide on days +3 and +4. The TCR was taken from a female patient in her thirties or forties who received an allogeneic stem cell transplant from a related donor, was CMV-positive, and had no GVHD. Some T cells may originate from the graft donor. The sequencing here drew on PBMCs, taken approximately 1,200 days after allogeneic stem cell transplant with posttransplant cyclophosphamide.

In nucleotides, the CDR3 is TGCGCCAGCAGCCAAGATTATGGTACCGCCTTCGGGGGAAACACCATATATTTT. Amino acids: CASSQDYGTAFGGNTIYF. This chain uses TRBV4-3 with TRBJ1-3, with unresolved D. V lost 0 bases and J 4 bases, leaving 19 bases between the germline ends. This CDR3 comprises 18 residues. Germline V lookup: CDR1 LGHNA, CDR2 YSLEER.